A selection of T cell receptor beta chains follows, all from one sample in a study of human T cells and chemical hapten exposure. MiXCR, run by TCRdb on the RACE reads, gives a single entry per CDR3 protein. The sample contains 350,000 to 400,000 distinct CDR3 sequences, roughly 5.3% of which appear only once. The sample in question was whole blood, obtained in connection with sensitization to the hapten diphenylcyclopropenone (DPC). Source of these receptors: a woman between 50 and 59 years old with alopecia areata. Some clones in this sample may be carry-over from other donors' samples. CDR3s include the opening cysteine and the closing phenylalanine or tryptophan. Fields, in order: clone size, J gene, D gene, V gene, CDR3 DNA, CDR3 protein. A D gene is named only where the DNA matches it firmly. Clone size is shown for a subset of rows, as once, few, many or a class of expanded clone.

clone size: -
J gene: TRBJ2-7
D gene: -
V gene: TRBV7-9
CDR3 DNA: TGTGCCAGCAGCTCCTTGGAAAGGTCCTACGAGCAGTACTTC
CDR3 protein: CASSSLERSYEQYF

clone size: many
J gene: TRBJ1-6
D gene: -
V gene: TRBV28
CDR3 DNA: TGTGCCAGCAGCCCCGGCGAGTCACCCCTCCACTTT
CDR3 protein: CASSPGESPLHF

clone size: few
J gene: TRBJ1-2
D gene: TRBD1
V gene: TRBV5-6
CDR3 DNA: TGTGCCAGCAGCGGATGGGACAGGGCCTGGGCCAACTATGGCTACACCTTC
CDR3 protein: CASSGWDRAWANYGYTF

clone size: many
J gene: TRBJ2-1
D gene: -
V gene: TRBV10-3
CDR3 DNA: TGTGCCATCAGTGAGTCGAGAGGCCGGACAACCCAATACAATGAGCAGTTCTTC
CDR3 protein: CAISESRGRTTQYNEQFF

clone size: few
J gene: TRBJ1-2
D gene: TRBD1
V gene: TRBV6-5
CDR3 DNA: TGTGCCAGCAGGCACCAGGGGGGCGCTAACTATGGCTACACCTTC
CDR3 protein: CASRHQGGANYGYTF

clone size: many
J gene: TRBJ2-7
D gene: -
V gene: TRBV9
CDR3 DNA: TGTGCCAGCAGCGTAGAAGACAGTTCGTATCACGAGCAGTACTTC
CDR3 protein: CASSVEDSSYHEQYF

clone size: many
J gene: TRBJ1-1
D gene: -
V gene: TRBV3-1
CDR3 DNA: TGTGCCAGCAGCCCGGTTGGGGGATCCACTGAAGCTTTCTTT
CDR3 protein: CASSPVGGSTEAFF

clone size: few
J gene: TRBJ2-3
D gene: TRBD1
V gene: TRBV14
CDR3 DNA: TGTGCCAGCAGCCATAACAGGGGTTTAACAGATACGCAGTATTTT
CDR3 protein: CASSHNRGLTDTQYF

clone size: -
J gene: TRBJ1-5
D gene: -
V gene: TRBV4-1
CDR3 DNA: TGCGCCAGCAGCCAAGCCCCACAGGGTAGCAATCAGCCCCAGCATTTT
CDR3 protein: CASSQAPQGSNQPQHF

clone size: many
J gene: TRBJ2-7
D gene: TRBD1
V gene: TRBV29-1
CDR3 DNA: TGCAGCGCCGGTGACAGGGGCTACGAGCAGTACTTC
CDR3 protein: CSAGDRGYEQYF

clone size: -
J gene: TRBJ2-3
D gene: -
V gene: TRBV28
CDR3 DNA: TGTGCCAGCAGCCGGGAGCAGGGTCGGAGCACAGATACGCAGTATTTT
CDR3 protein: CASSREQGRSTDTQYF

clone size: few
J gene: TRBJ1-6
D gene: -
V gene: TRBV10-3
CDR3 DNA: TGTGCCATCAAAGCCGTGGACGGAAATAATTCACCCCTCCACTTT
CDR3 protein: CAIKAVDGNNSPLHF

clone size: few
J gene: TRBJ1-5
D gene: -
V gene: TRBV2
CDR3 DNA: TGTGCCAGCAGTGAAGCCGGGACCAATCAGCCCCAGCATTTT
CDR3 protein: CASSEAGTNQPQHF

clone size: -
J gene: TRBJ2-1
D gene: TRBD2
V gene: TRBV10-3
CDR3 DNA: TGTGCCATCAGTGACGAATCGGGGGGGCAGTTCTTC
CDR3 protein: CAISDESGGQFF

clone size: -
J gene: TRBJ2-5
D gene: TRBD1
V gene: TRBV2
CDR3 DNA: TGTGCCAGCAGTGAATCATGGACAGGGTCCCCAGAGACCCAGTACTTC
CDR3 protein: CASSESWTGSPETQYF

clone size: many
J gene: TRBJ2-1
D gene: -
V gene: TRBV27
CDR3 DNA: TGTGCCAGCAAGGGGGGAGGTCCCAATGAGCAGTTCTTC
CDR3 protein: CASKGGGPNEQFF

clone size: -
J gene: TRBJ2-1
D gene: -
V gene: TRBV27
CDR3 DNA: TGTGCCAGCAGTCTTCTCCATGGTGAGCAGTTCTTC
CDR3 protein: CASSLLHGEQFF

clone size: many
J gene: TRBJ1-6
D gene: TRBD1
V gene: TRBV6-6
CDR3 DNA: TGTGCCAGCAGTTATGGGACAGAAAATAATTCACCCCTCCACTTT
CDR3 protein: CASSYGTENNSPLHF

clone size: many
J gene: TRBJ1-1
D gene: TRBD1
V gene: TRBV13
CDR3 DNA: TGTGCCAGCAGCCGGGGACAGCCGAACACTGAAGCTTTCTTT
CDR3 protein: CASSRGQPNTEAFF

clone size: many
J gene: TRBJ2-1
D gene: TRBD2
V gene: TRBV29-1
CDR3 DNA: TGCAGCGTTGAACAGCGGGGGGGATACAATGAGCAGTTCTTC
CDR3 protein: CSVEQRGGYNEQFF

clone size: many
J gene: TRBJ1-1
D gene: -
V gene: TRBV10-3
CDR3 DNA: TGTGCCATCGATGACAACCCTCCGTACACTGAAGCTTTCTTT
CDR3 protein: CAIDDNPPYTEAFF

clone size: many
J gene: TRBJ2-7
D gene: TRBD2
V gene: TRBV27
CDR3 DNA: TGTGCCAGCAGCTCGGGAGGGCCCTACGAGCAGTACTTC
CDR3 protein: CASSSGGPYEQYF

clone size: many
J gene: TRBJ2-1
D gene: -
V gene: TRBV20-1
CDR3 DNA: TGCAGTGCTAGACCAACTAGCTCCTACAATGAGCAGTTCTTC
CDR3 protein: CSARPTSSYNEQFF

clone size: many
J gene: TRBJ2-3
D gene: -
V gene: TRBV29-1
CDR3 DNA: TGCAGCGTTGAACTGCCAGGAGATACGCAGTATTTT
CDR3 protein: CSVELPGDTQYF

clone size: many
J gene: TRBJ2-3
D gene: TRBD1
V gene: TRBV27
CDR3 DNA: TGTGCCAGCAGTCCACGGGACAGGCTATACACAGATACGCAGTATTTT
CDR3 protein: CASSPRDRLYTDTQYF

clone size: -
J gene: TRBJ2-7
D gene: TRBD2
V gene: TRBV28
CDR3 DNA: TGTGCCAGCAGCCTTCCCGGGACTAGCGGATCCTACGAGCAGTACTTC
CDR3 protein: CASSLPGTSGSYEQYF

clone size: many
J gene: TRBJ2-3
D gene: TRBD2
V gene: TRBV20-1
CDR3 DNA: TGCAGTGCTTTTCTCTTACTAGCGCTGGCAGATACGCAGTATTTT
CDR3 protein: CSAFLLLALADTQYF

clone size: many
J gene: TRBJ1-5
D gene: TRBD1
V gene: TRBV7-3
CDR3 DNA: TGTGCCAGCAGCTCACAGGGGGGCAATCAGCCCCAGCATTTT
CDR3 protein: CASSSQGGNQPQHF

clone size: -
J gene: TRBJ1-2
D gene: -
V gene: TRBV3-1
CDR3 DNA: TGTGCCAGCAGCCAAGTGACGGTCTATGGCTACACCTTC
CDR3 protein: CASSQVTVYGYTF

clone size: many
J gene: TRBJ2-3
D gene: -
V gene: TRBV4-1
CDR3 DNA: TGCGCCAGCAGCCAAGATCCCGGGGGGCCTGGAGATACGCAGTATTTT
CDR3 protein: CASSQDPGGPGDTQYF

clone size: many
J gene: TRBJ2-7
D gene: TRBD2
V gene: TRBV4-1
CDR3 DNA: TGCGCCAGCAGCCAAGATCCCCGGGGGGGGAACTACGAGCAGTACTTC
CDR3 protein: CASSQDPRGGNYEQYF

clone size: many
J gene: TRBJ2-1
D gene: -
V gene: TRBV12-3/TRBV12-4
CDR3 DNA: TGTGCCAGCAGTTTGTCTTCCGGGTCCAGGGGTAATGAGCAGTTCTTC
CDR3 protein: CASSLSSGSRGNEQFF

clone size: many
J gene: TRBJ1-1
D gene: -
V gene: TRBV2
CDR3 DNA: TGTGCCAGCTCCGTAGGGCTGATGAACACTGAAGCTTTCTTT
CDR3 protein: CASSVGLMNTEAFF

clone size: few
J gene: TRBJ2-7
D gene: TRBD2
V gene: TRBV27
CDR3 DNA: TGTGCCAGCAGTTTCCTTAGCGCGGGAGTGGACGAGCAGTACTTC
CDR3 protein: CASSFLSAGVDEQYF

clone size: -
J gene: TRBJ1-4
D gene: -
V gene: TRBV14
CDR3 DNA: TGTGCCAGCAGCCAAGAACGGGGGCGGCAACTGTTTTTT
CDR3 protein: CASSQERGRQLFF

clone size: -
J gene: TRBJ2-7
D gene: -
V gene: TRBV28
CDR3 DNA: TGTGCCAGCAGCCCTCGGTTAGGGACTCTCTCCTACGAGCAGTACTTC
CDR3 protein: CASSPRLGTLSYEQYF

clone size: many
J gene: TRBJ2-7
D gene: -
V gene: TRBV25-1
CDR3 DNA: TGTGCCAGCAGTGACGACAGACCCTCCTACGAGCAGTACTTC
CDR3 protein: CASSDDRPSYEQYF

clone size: many
J gene: TRBJ2-1
D gene: -
V gene: TRBV10-3
CDR3 DNA: TGTGCCATCACCAGGGACGAACCGGCCTACAATGAGCAGTTCTTC
CDR3 protein: CAITRDEPAYNEQFF

clone size: many
J gene: TRBJ2-1
D gene: -
V gene: TRBV27
CDR3 DNA: TGTGCCAGCAGGCCTACTCTAGCGCGGCTTAGAAATGAGCAGTTCTTC
CDR3 protein: CASRPTLARLRNEQFF

clone size: -
J gene: TRBJ2-1
D gene: -
V gene: TRBV10-3
CDR3 DNA: TGTGCCATCAGTGAAGAGAGAGGCAATGAGCAGTTCTTC
CDR3 protein: CAISEERGNEQFF

clone size: -
J gene: TRBJ2-5
D gene: TRBD2
V gene: TRBV4-1
CDR3 DNA: TGCGCCAGCAGCCAAGAGGCTAGCGGCGGTCAAGAGACCCAGTACTTC
CDR3 protein: CASSQEASGGQETQYF

clone size: many
J gene: TRBJ1-2
D gene: -
V gene: TRBV12-3/TRBV12-4
CDR3 DNA: TGTGCCAGCAGTTTAGGGCTACCTAACTATGGCTACACCTTC
CDR3 protein: CASSLGLPNYGYTF

clone size: -
J gene: TRBJ2-7
D gene: -
V gene: TRBV7-9
CDR3 DNA: TGTGCCAGCAGCAACTCACCGGACCCGGCCGGCGAGCAGTACTTC
CDR3 protein: CASSNSPDPAGEQYF

clone size: many
J gene: TRBJ2-4
D gene: -
V gene: TRBV12-3/TRBV12-4
CDR3 DNA: TGTGCCAGCAGTTTAGGGACAATGAACATTCAGTACTTC
CDR3 protein: CASSLGTMNIQYF

clone size: -
J gene: TRBJ2-3
D gene: -
V gene: TRBV7-9
CDR3 DNA: TGTGCCAGCAGCTTACGAGGGGGATTGGATACGCAGTATTTT
CDR3 protein: CASSLRGGLDTQYF

clone size: many
J gene: TRBJ2-5
D gene: -
V gene: TRBV27
CDR3 DNA: TGTGCCAGCAGTTTCGGGGCGTATAAAGAGACCCAGTACTTC
CDR3 protein: CASSFGAYKETQYF

clone size: many
J gene: TRBJ2-4
D gene: TRBD1
V gene: TRBV6-1
CDR3 DNA: TGTGCCAGCAGGTACAGGGGCGGTGGCATTCAGTACTTC
CDR3 protein: CASRYRGGGIQYF

clone size: few
J gene: TRBJ1-5
D gene: TRBD1
V gene: TRBV28
CDR3 DNA: TGTGCCAGCAGTTTCCCTGGGACAGGGAGTTATAGCAATCAGCCCCAGCATTTT
CDR3 protein: CASSFPGTGSYSNQPQHF

clone size: many
J gene: TRBJ2-7
D gene: -
V gene: TRBV20-1
CDR3 DNA: TGCAGTGCTAGGGGGCGGGGCTACGAGCAGTACTTC
CDR3 protein: CSARGRGYEQYF

clone size: few
J gene: TRBJ2-7
D gene: TRBD2
V gene: TRBV4-2
CDR3 DNA: TGTGCCAGCAGCCCATTGGGACTAGCGGGGGGGGAATCCTACGAGCAGTACTTC
CDR3 protein: CASSPLGLAGGESYEQYF

clone size: -
J gene: TRBJ1-5
D gene: -
V gene: TRBV29-1
CDR3 DNA: TGCAGCGTTGAGGCCGGGTCGGGTCAGCCCCAGCATTTT
CDR3 protein: CSVEAGSGQPQHF

clone size: few
J gene: TRBJ2-3
D gene: TRBD2
V gene: TRBV13
CDR3 DNA: TGTGCCAGCAGCGAGAGCCTACCAGCCGGGAAGGAGCGGGAGAATGTGGATACGCAGTATTTT
CDR3 protein: CASSESLPAGKERENVDTQYF

clone size: few
J gene: TRBJ2-4
D gene: -
V gene: TRBV12-3/TRBV12-4
CDR3 DNA: TGTGCCAGCAGTTTCCCCGGGGGTCGGACAAACATTCAGTACTTC
CDR3 protein: CASSFPGGRTNIQYF